The rows below give T cell receptor beta chains drawn from one sample of a study of blood T cell repertoires in COVID-19. Measured with immunoSEQ multiplex PCR; TCRdb has only the in-frame clones, and not every one. The data show under 200,000 clones, approximately 87% seen once. Sequencing input: peripheral blood. The receptors come from an older woman with acute or convalescent COVID-19. CDR3s include the opening cysteine and the closing phenylalanine or tryptophan. Each record gives: V gene, D gene, clone size, J gene, CDR3 DNA, CDR3 protein. D genes are given only for firm matches. Size tells how often a clone was seen (once, few, many) or the class of an expanded clone, and some rows leave it out.

>TRBV5-1|-|-|TRBJ2-7
TGCGCCAGCAGCCTTGATCAGGGCCCTTTCTACGAGCAGTACTTC
CASSLDQGPFYEQYF
>TRBV5-4|-|once|TRBJ2-2
TGTGCCAGCAGCCTTAACAGGGGGGGCACCGGGGAGCTGTTTTTT
CASSLNRGGTGELFF
>TRBV18|-|-|TRBJ2-5
TGTGCCAGCTCACCACCGAGTTTAAAAGAGACCCAGTACTTC
CASSPPSLKETQYF
>TRBV5-6|TRBD1|-|TRBJ1-6
TGTGCCAGCAGCTGGGGACAGGGAGTTGGTAGCTCCTATAATTCACCCCTCCACTTT
CASSWGQGVGSSYNSPLHF
>TRBV18|TRBD1|-|TRBJ1-1
TGTGCCAGCTCAACGGGACAGGGCACTGAAGCTTTCTTT
CASSTGQGTEAFF
>TRBV11-3|TRBD2|-|TRBJ2-1
TGTGCCAGCAGCTTAGTCTTAGCGGGAGCGGTTGGGGATGAGCAGTTCTTC
CASSLVLAGAVGDEQFF
>TRBV2|-|-|TRBJ2-6
TGTGCCGAGGGCTCTGGGGCCAACGTCCTGACTTTC
CAEGSGANVLTF
>TRBV18|TRBD2|-|TRBJ2-3
TGTGCCAGCTCACCAACCTATAGCGGGAGGGGGCCAGATACGCAGTATTTT
CASSPTYSGRGPDTQYF
>TRBV19|TRBD2|-|TRBJ2-7
TGTGCCAGTAGTCCCCGACTAGCGGGAGAGCACGAGCAGTACTTC
CASSPRLAGEHEQYF
>TRBV7-2|-|-|TRBJ2-3
TGTGCCAGCAGCTTAAGGGAGACAGATACGCAGTATTTT
CASSLRETDTQYF
>TRBV11-2|-|-|TRBJ2-1
TGTGCCAGCAGCTATTTAGTCGGGGTGAATGAGCAGTTCTTC
CASSYLVGVNEQFF
>TRBV7-9|-|-|TRBJ1-3
TGTGCCAGCATTGGGGCCGTGGCACGAGAAAACACCATATATTTT
CASIGAVARENTIYF
>TRBV12-3/TRBV12-4|-|-|TRBJ2-1
TGTGCCAGTTGCCCCGGGATCTACAATGAGCAGTTCTTC
CASCPGIYNEQFF
>TRBV6-5|TRBD1|-|TRBJ1-3
TGTGCCAGCAGCCGGACAGGGGGTAACACCATATATTTT
CASSRTGGNTIYF
>TRBV5-6|TRBD1|-|TRBJ2-1
TGTGCCAGCAGCGTGGGACAGGGCGGGGCGCAGTTCTTC
CASSVGQGGAQFF
>TRBV5-1|TRBD1|-|TRBJ1-5
TGCGCCAGCAGTCAAGGGACAGCTAATCAGCCCCAGCATTTT
CASSQGTANQPQHF
>TRBV7-2|TRBD2|-|TRBJ2-2
TGTGCCAGCAGCTCGCTAGCGGGATATACCGGGGAGCTGTTTTTT
CASSSLAGYTGELFF
>TRBV2|-|once|TRBJ1-2
TGTGCCAGCAATTCGGACATCTATGGCTACACCTTC
CASNSDIYGYTF
>TRBV7-2|-|-|TRBJ1-1
TGTGCCAGCAGCTTAGCCCAGTTTAGGTTACAGGGACCGAACACTGAAGCTTTCTTT
CASSLAQFRLQGPNTEAFF
>TRBV4-2|TRBD2|-|TRBJ2-3
TGTGCCAGCAGCTGGACTAGCGGGGCAGGCACAGATACGCAGTATTTT
CASSWTSGAGTDTQYF
>TRBV7-2|-|-|TRBJ1-1
TGTGCCAGCAGCTTACGGACTTATAACACTGAAGCTTTCTTT
CASSLRTYNTEAFF
>TRBV6-5|-|-|TRBJ2-7
TGTGCCAGCAGGGCTACGACAGGTGCCTACGAGCAGTACTTC
CASRATTGAYEQYF
>TRBV29-1|-|-|TRBJ1-1
TGCAGCGTTAGCACAGTGAACACTGAAGCTTTCTTT
CSVSTVNTEAFF
>TRBV6-5|-|-|TRBJ1-1
TGTGCCAGCAGGCCCACGGGCACTGAAGCTTTCTTT
CASRPTGTEAFF
>TRBV5-4|-|-|TRBJ1-5
TGTGCCAGCAGTTTTCAGGGCAACAATCAGCCCCAGCATTTT
CASSFQGNNQPQHF
>TRBV4-1|TRBD2|-|TRBJ2-1
TGCGCCAGCAGCCAAGATGGGCTAGCGGAGTTCTACAATGAGCAGTTCTTC
CASSQDGLAEFYNEQFF
>TRBV29-1|TRBD1|-|TRBJ1-4
TGCAGCGTTGAATTGGTCGGGACAGGAAGGGAAAAACTGTTTTTT
CSVELVGTGREKLFF
>TRBV12-3/TRBV12-4|-|once|TRBJ1-3
TGTGCCAGCACGGTCCACTCTGGAAACACCATATATTTT
CASTVHSGNTIYF
>TRBV18|-|-|TRBJ2-1
TGTGCCAGCTCACCGCAAGAAGGGGCTTATGAGCAGTTCTTC
CASSPQEGAYEQFF
>TRBV19|-|-|TRBJ1-2
TGTGCCAGTAGCCCCGGGGATGGATATGGCTACACCTTC
CASSPGDGYGYTF
>TRBV6-5|-|-|TRBJ2-7
TGTGCCAGCAGGACAAGGGGCTCCTACGAGCAGTACTTC
CASRTRGSYEQYF
>TRBV10-2|-|-|TRBJ2-5
TGCGCCAGCAGTGAGCAAACAGTCCAAGAGACCCAGTACTTC
CASSEQTVQETQYF
>TRBV9|TRBD1|-|TRBJ2-3
TGTGCCAGCAGCGAACTGGGACAGAGCACAGATACGCAGTATTTT
CASSELGQSTDTQYF
>TRBV5-5|TRBD1|-|TRBJ2-7
TGTGCCAGCAGGACAGGGGGCATGTACGAGCAGTACTTC
CASRTGGMYEQYF
>TRBV28|TRBD1|-|TRBJ1-2
TGTGCCAGCAGTTTTGCCCCTCGACAGGGAAGCTGGGGCTACACCTTC
CASSFAPRQGSWGYTF
>TRBV2|-|-|TRBJ2-3
TGTGCCAGCAGTCTCGGGTCCTTAGGAGATACGCAGTATTTT
CASSLGSLGDTQYF
>TRBV18|-|-|TRBJ2-3
TGTGCCAGCTCAACTGACAGGCTCGGGGCAGATACGCAGTATTTT
CASSTDRLGADTQYF
>TRBV6-2/TRBV6-3|-|once|TRBJ1-6
TGTGCCAGCAACCCCGGGAGACGGAGTCCTAATTCACCCCTCCACTTT
CASNPGRRSPNSPLHF
>TRBV12-3/TRBV12-4|-|-|TRBJ2-3
TGTGCCAGTGCCTCCGGGGATACGCAGTATTTT
CASASGDTQYF
>TRBV5-1|TRBD1|-|TRBJ2-2
TGCGCCAGCAGCTTTACAGGGGTCGGGCACACCGGGGAGCTGTTTTTT
CASSFTGVGHTGELFF
>TRBV24-1|-|-|TRBJ2-2
TGTGCCACCAGTGATTTACGGGGGTGGAACACCGGGGAGCTGTTTTTT
CATSDLRGWNTGELFF
>TRBV13|TRBD2|-|TRBJ2-2
TGTGCCAGCAGCTTCCGGCCTTTGACTAGCGGGAGTCCGAACACCGGGGAGCTGTTTTTT
CASSFRPLTSGSPNTGELFF
>TRBV5-1|-|-|TRBJ1-2
TGCGCCAGCAGCTTGGGACAGCCTTATGGCTACACCTTC
CASSLGQPYGYTF
>TRBV10-3|TRBD2|-|TRBJ2-7
TGTGCCATCAGTGATCGGACTAGCGGGAGCGTCTACGAGCAGTACTTC
CAISDRTSGSVYEQYF
>TRBV11-2|-|-|TRBJ1-1
TGTGCCAGCAGCTTGTTTCAGGACACTGAAGCTTTCTTT
CASSLFQDTEAFF
>TRBV29-1|-|once|TRBJ1-1
TGCAGCGTTGGACGGGGGGGCGCGAACACTGAAGCTTTCTTT
CSVGRGGANTEAFF
>TRBV28|-|-|TRBJ2-1
TGTGCCAGCAGTTTTTCCAGCGGCTCCTACAATGAGCAGTTCTTC
CASSFSSGSYNEQFF
>TRBV3-1/TRBV3-2|-|-|TRBJ2-7
TGTGCCAGCAGCCTTCTTGGGGGCGGACAGACCTACGAGCAGTACTTC
CASSLLGGGQTYEQYF
>TRBV29-1|TRBD1|-|TRBJ1-1
TGCAGCGTTTTGACAGGGGGTGCCATGGCTTTCTTT
CSVLTGGAMAFF